This T cell receptor beta chain was captured by sequencing in a study of blood T cell repertoires in COVID-19. The CDR3 has 14 residues. After removal of 5 bases from V and 2 bases from J, the junction contained 2 bases not matched to a gene. CDR1 and CDR2 (germline): SEHNR, FQNEAQ (reference sequence). Libraries were prepared by immunoSEQ multiplex PCR; TCRdb keeps only in-frame clonotypes and omits some of them. The sample has around 250,000 clones; roughly 85% are singletons. The chain links TRBV7-9 to TRBJ1-5; 8 nucleotides line up with TRBD1. The TCR sequence derives from a woman aged 50 to 60 who had been exposed to COVID-19. Sequencing input: PBMCs or T cells enriched from blood (not recorded which). The CDR3 loop is CASSPGGGNQPQHF. Here the CDR3 DNA reads TGTGCCAGCAGCCCAGGGGGCGGCAATCAGCCCCAGCATTTT.